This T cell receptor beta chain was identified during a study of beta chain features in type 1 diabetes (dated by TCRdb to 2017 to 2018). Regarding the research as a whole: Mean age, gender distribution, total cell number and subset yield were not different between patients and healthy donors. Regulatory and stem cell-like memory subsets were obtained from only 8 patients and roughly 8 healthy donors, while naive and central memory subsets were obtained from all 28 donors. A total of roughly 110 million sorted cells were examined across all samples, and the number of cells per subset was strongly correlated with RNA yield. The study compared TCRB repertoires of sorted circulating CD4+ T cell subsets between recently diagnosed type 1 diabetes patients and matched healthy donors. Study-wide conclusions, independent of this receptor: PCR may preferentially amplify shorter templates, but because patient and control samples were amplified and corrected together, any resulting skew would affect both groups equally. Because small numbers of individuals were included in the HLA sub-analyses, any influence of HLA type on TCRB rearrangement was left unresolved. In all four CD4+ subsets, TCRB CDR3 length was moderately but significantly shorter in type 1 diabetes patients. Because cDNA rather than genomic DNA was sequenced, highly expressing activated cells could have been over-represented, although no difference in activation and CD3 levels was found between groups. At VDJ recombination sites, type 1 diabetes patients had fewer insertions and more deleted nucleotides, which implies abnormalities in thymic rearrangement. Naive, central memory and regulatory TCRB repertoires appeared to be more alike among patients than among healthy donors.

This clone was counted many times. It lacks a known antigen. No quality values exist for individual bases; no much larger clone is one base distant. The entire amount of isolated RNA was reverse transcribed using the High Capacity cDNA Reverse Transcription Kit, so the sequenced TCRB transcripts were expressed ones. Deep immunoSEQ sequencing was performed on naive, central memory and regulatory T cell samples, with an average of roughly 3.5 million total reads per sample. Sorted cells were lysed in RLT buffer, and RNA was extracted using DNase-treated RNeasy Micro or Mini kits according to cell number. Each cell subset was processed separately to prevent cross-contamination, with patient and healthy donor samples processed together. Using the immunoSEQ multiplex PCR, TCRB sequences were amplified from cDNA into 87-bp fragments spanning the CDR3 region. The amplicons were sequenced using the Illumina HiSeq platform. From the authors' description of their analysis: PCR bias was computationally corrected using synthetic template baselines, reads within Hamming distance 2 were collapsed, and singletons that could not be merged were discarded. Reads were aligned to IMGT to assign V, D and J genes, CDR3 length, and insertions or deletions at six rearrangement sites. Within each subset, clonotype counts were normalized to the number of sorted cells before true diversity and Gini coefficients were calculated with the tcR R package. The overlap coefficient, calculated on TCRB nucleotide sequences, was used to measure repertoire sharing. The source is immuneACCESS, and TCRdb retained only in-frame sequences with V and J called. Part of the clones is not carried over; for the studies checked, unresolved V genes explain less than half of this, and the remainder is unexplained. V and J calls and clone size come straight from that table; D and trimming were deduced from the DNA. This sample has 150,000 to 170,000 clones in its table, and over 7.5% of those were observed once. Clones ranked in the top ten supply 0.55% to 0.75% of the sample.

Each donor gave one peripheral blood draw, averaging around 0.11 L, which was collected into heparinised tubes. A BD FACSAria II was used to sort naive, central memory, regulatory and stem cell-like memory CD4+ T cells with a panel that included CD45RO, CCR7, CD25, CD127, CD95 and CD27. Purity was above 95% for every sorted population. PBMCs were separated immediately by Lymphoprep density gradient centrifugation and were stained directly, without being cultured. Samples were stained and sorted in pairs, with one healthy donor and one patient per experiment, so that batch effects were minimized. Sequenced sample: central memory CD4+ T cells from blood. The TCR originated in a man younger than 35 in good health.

CDR3 loop: CAWSEAGVTDTQYF. In nucleotide form, the sequence is TGTGCCTGGAGCGAAGCGGGGGTCACAGATACGCAGTATTTT. This chain joins TRBV30 to TRBJ2-3; a stretch of 8 junction bases matches TRBD2. CDR1 is given as GTSNPN and CDR2 as SVGIG, both from the germline V gene (reference sequence). Measured from the cysteine to the phenylalanine, the CDR3 is 14 residues long. Only CDR3 DNA is held: 42 bases, read in frame from base 1. V is cut back by 3 bases and J by 2 bases, with 4 bases in the junction unmatched. Full variable domain (CDR3 extended with the reference TRBV30 and TRBJ2-3 proteins): SQTIHQWPATLVQPVGSPLSLECTVEGTSNPNLYWYRQAAGRGLQLLFYSVGIGQISSEVPQNLSASRPQDRQFILSSKKLLLSDSGFYLCAWSEAGVTDTQYFGPGTRLTVL.